This T cell receptor (beta chain) was documented in a study of metastatic and nonmetastatic thyroid tumors. In the study overall: Repertoires were compared across blood and tumor or nodule tissue from malignant and benign thyroid patients. Notes on the study in general: Malignant thyroid tumors reportedly had TCR beta diversity that was significantly higher than in benign nodules, in blood and tumor.

CDR1 is DFQATT, CDR2 SNEGSKA, per germline (reference sequence). CDR3 length equals 14 residues. J was trimmed by 6 bases and V by 0 bases; bases with no gene match: 5. Every patient underwent thyroid surgery untreated. Original handling: The study took CDR3 differences across clinicopathological groups and made a distant-metastasis classifier for papillary thyroid cancer from them. TCRdb re-called the PCR reads through MiXCR. The V and J calls come from TCRdb's annotation, not from the publication. Of tens of thousands of clones listed, 28% are singletons. This clone was detected many times. Antigen specificity is unknown.

The receptor comes from a male donor with papillary thyroid cancer or a benign thyroid nodule (not recorded which). Some clones in this sample may be carry-over from other donors' samples. Sample: tumor tissue. This chain joins TRBV20-1 and TRBJ2-1; 7 positions match TRBD1. DNA for the CDR3: TGCAGTGCTAGAGACCGGGACAGACCCAATGAGCAGTTCTTC. Translation gives CSARDRDRPNEQFF.